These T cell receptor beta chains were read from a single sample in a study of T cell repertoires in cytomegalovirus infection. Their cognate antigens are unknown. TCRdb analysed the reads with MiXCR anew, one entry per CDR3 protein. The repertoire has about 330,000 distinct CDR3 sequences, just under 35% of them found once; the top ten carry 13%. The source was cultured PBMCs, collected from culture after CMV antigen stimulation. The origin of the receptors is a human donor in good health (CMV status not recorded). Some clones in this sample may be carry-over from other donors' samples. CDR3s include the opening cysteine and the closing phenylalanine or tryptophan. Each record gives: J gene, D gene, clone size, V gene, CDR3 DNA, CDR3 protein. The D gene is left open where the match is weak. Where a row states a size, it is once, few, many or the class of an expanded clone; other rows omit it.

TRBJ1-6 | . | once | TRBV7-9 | TGTGCCAGCAGCCAGGGTCAGGACAATTCACCCCTCCACTTT | CASSQGQDNSPLHF
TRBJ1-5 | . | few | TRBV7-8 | TGTGCCAGCAGCTCCCGGGACACCAATCAGCCCCAGCATTTT | CASSSRDTNQPQHF
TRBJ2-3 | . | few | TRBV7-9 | TGTGCCAGCAGCTTCGGTTACACAGATACGCAGTATTTT | CASSFGYTDTQYF
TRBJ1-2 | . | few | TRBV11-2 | TGTGCCAGCAGCCCTGTCTCGACTTATGGCTACACCTTC | CASSPVSTYGYTF
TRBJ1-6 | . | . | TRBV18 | TGTGCCAGCTCACCACCGAGGAGTAATTCACCCCTCCACTTT | CASSPPRSNSPLHF
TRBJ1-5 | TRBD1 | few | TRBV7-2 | TGTGCCAGCAGCTTGGGGGTGGACAGGGTAGGTCAGCCCCAGCATTTT | CASSLGVDRVGQPQHF
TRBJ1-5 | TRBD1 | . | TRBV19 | TGTGCCAGTAGGTGGGGGACAGGGGGGACTCAGCCCCAGCATTTT | CASRWGTGGTQPQHF
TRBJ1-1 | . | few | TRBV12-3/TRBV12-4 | TGTGCCAGCAGCGATAGGGGCCCTGAAGCTTTCTTT | CASSDRGPEAFF
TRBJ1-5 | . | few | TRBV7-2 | TGTGCCAGCAGCCCGTGGCAAGGACACAATCAGCCCCAGCATTTT | CASSPWQGHNQPQHF
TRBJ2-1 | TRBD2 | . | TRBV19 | TGTGCCAGTAGCCCCCAATCCCTAGCGGGAGGCGATGAGCAGTTCTTC | CASSPQSLAGGDEQFF
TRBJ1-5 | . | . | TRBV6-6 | TGTGCCAGCAGTTGGGGGGGTGCGAGCAATCAGCCCCAGCATTTT | CASSWGGASNQPQHF
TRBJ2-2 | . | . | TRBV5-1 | TGCGCCAGCAGCTTGGAAGGGATGACCGGGGAGCTGTTTTTT | CASSLEGMTGELFF
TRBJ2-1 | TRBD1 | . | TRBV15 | TGTGCCACCAGCAGGGGACAGGACTACAATGAGCAGTTCTTC | CATSRGQDYNEQFF
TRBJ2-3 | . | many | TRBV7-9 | TGTGCCAGCAGCTTTACAGCTAGCACAGATACGCAGTATTTT | CASSFTASTDTQYF
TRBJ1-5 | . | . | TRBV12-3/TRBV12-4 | TGTGCCAGCAGTAGGGGTCAGGGCCGGGGGGATAGCAATCAGCCCCAGCATTTT | CASSRGQGRGDSNQPQHF
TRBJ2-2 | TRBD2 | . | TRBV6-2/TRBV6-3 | TGTGCCAGCACCTCACAAATCGCTAGCGGAGAGGCCGGGGAGCTGTTTTTT | CASTSQIASGEAGELFF
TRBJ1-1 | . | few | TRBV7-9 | TGTGCCAGCAGCTTAGTTTCTGGGGATGAAGCTTTCTTT | CASSLVSGDEAFF
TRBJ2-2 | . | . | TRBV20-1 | TGCAGTGCTAGAGATCTTCCTAGTGAGAACACCGGGGAGCTGTTTTTT | CSARDLPSENTGELFF
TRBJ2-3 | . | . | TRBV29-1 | TGCAGCGTAGGACAGAACACAGATACGCAGTATTTT | CSVGQNTDTQYF
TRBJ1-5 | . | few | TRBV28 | TGTGCCAGTATAGAAGTCGGTCAGCCCCAGCATTTT | CASIEVGQPQHF
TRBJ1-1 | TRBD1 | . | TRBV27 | TGTGCCAGCAGTCCACACTGGGACAGGGGGCGGGCGAACACTGAAGCTTTCTTT | CASSPHWDRGRANTEAFF
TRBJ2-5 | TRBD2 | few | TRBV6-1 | TGTGCCAGCAGTCCCGACGGACTAGCGGGAGGGCCGGTATTC | CASSPDGLAGGPVF
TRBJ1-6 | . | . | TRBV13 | TGTGCCAGCACCATACAGGGTTCACCCCTCCACTTT | CASTIQGSPLHF
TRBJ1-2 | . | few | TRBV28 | TGTGCCAGCAGATCGGGACACACCTATGGCTACACCTTC | CASRSGHTYGYTF
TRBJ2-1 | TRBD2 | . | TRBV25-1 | TGTGCCAGCAGTGAAGCCGGGACTAGCGTATACAATGAGCAGTTCTTC | CASSEAGTSVYNEQFF
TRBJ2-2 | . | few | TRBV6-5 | TGTGCCAGCAGTTACGATTCGATCAACACCGGGGAGCTGTTTTTT | CASSYDSINTGELFF
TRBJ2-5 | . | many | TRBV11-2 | TGTGCCAGCAGCTCTGGGGGGCGCCGAGAGACCCAGTACTTC | CASSSGGRRETQYF
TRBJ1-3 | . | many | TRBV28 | TGTGCCAGCACCTCGACAGGAGAAGGAAACACCATATATTTT | CASTSTGEGNTIYF
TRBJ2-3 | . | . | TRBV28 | TGTGCCAGCACTCGACAGGGAGGTCGGCATACGCAGTATTTT | CASTRQGGRHTQYF
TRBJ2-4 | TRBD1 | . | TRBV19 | TGTGCCAGTAGTTTCCGGACAGGGGGCCTCGGGGGCATTCAGTACTTC | CASSFRTGGLGGIQYF
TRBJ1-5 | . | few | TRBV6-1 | TGTGCCAGCAGTCGAAACAGAGAATCCAATCAGCCCCAGCATTTT | CASSRNRESNQPQHF
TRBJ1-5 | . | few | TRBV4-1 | TGCGCCAGCAGCCAAGGTTTACAGGGTAGACAGCCCCAGCATTTT | CASSQGLQGRQPQHF
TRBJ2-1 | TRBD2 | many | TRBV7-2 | TGTGCCAGCAGCTTAGTTAGCGGGAGTGGCAATGAGCAGTTCTTC | CASSLVSGSGNEQFF
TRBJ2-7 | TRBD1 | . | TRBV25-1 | TGTGCCAGCAGTGACACCGGGACAGGGCTTATCGAGCAGTACTTC | CASSDTGTGLIEQYF
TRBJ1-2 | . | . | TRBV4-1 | TGCGCCAGCAGCCAAGAATCGGCAGATAACTATGGCTACACCTTC | CASSQESADNYGYTF
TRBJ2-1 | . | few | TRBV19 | TGTGCCAGTAGGGGGCGGCGGGGCCCTAAGAGCGATGAGCAGTTCTTC | CASRGRRGPKSDEQFF
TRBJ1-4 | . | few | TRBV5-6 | TGTGCCAGCAGCGTAGGGGATCGGGGTAATGAAAAACTGTTTTTT | CASSVGDRGNEKLFF
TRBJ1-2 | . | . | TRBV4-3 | TGCGCCAGCAGCCAAGATCCGCAGATATCTAACTATGGCTACACCTTC | CASSQDPQISNYGYTF
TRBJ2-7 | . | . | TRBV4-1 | TGCGCCAGCAGCCAAGATCAAGGTATCTATAACTACGAGCAGTACTTC | CASSQDQGIYNYEQYF
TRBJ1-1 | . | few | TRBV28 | TGTGCCACCAAGGGGGGTGGAACTGAAGCTTTCTTT | CATKGGGTEAFF
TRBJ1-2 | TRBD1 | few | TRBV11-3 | TGTGCCAGCAGCTTAGATGGCACCGGGACAGCCTATGGCTACACCTTC | CASSLDGTGTAYGYTF
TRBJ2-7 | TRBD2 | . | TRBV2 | TGTGCCAGCAGTGTCGAGGCGGGAGGGGCCTACGAGCAGTACTTC | CASSVEAGGAYEQYF
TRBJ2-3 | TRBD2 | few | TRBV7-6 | TGTGCCAGCAGCTTAGGCGGGAGTGGCGGAGTTGCGCAGTATTTT | CASSLGGSGGVAQYF
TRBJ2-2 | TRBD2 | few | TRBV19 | TGTGCCAGTAGTATGGTAGCGGGAGTAAGCGGGGAGCTGTTTTTT | CASSMVAGVSGELFF
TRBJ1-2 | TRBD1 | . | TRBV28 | TGTGCCAGCAGTTCCCCGGACAGGATTTACGGCTACACCTTC | CASSSPDRIYGYTF